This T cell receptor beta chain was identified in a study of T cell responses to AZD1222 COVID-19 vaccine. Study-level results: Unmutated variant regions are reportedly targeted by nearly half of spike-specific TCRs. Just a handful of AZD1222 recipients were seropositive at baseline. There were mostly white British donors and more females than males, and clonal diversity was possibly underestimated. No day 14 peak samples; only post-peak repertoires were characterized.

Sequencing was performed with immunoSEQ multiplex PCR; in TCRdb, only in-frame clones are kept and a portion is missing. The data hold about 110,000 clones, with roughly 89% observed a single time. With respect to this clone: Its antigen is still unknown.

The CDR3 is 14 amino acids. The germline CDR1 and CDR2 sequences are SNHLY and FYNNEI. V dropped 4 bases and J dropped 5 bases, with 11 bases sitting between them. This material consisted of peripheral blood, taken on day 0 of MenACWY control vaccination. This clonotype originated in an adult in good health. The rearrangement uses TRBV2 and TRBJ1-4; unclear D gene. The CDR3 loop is CASSASDGNEKLFF. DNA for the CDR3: TGTGCCAGCAGTGCCTCCGACGGGAATGAAAAACTGTTTTTT.